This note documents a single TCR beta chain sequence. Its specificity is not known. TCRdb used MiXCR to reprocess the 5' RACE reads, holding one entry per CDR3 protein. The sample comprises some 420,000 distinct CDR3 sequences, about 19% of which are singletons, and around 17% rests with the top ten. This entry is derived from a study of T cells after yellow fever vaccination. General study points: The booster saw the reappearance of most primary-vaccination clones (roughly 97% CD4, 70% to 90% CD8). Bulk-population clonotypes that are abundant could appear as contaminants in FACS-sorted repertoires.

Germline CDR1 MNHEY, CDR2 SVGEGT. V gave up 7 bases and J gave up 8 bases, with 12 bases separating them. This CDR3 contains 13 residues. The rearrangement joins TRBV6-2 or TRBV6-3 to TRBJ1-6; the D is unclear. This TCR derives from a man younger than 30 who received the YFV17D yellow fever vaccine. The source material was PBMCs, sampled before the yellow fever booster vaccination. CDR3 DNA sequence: TGTGCCAGCATCCCGGACGGCCATTCACCCCTCCACTTT. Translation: CASIPDGHSPLHF.